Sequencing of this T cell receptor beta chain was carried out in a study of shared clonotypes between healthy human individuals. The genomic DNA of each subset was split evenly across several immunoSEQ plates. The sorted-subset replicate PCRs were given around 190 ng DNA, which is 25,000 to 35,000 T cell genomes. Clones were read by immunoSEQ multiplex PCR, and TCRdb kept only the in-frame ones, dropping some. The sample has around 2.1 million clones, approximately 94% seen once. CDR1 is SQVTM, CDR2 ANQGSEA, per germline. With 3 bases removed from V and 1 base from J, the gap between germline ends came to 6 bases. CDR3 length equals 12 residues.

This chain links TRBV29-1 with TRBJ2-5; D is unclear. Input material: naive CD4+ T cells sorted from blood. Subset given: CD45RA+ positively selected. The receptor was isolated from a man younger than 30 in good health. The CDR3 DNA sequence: TGCAGCGTTGAGCCCCTCCAAGAGACCCAGTACTTC. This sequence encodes CSVEPLQETQYF. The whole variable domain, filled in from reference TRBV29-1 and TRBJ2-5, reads SAVISQKPSRDICQRGTSLTIQCQVDSQVTMMFWYRQQPGQSLTLIATANQGSEATYESGFVIDKFPISRPNLTFSTLTVSNMSPEDSSIYLCSVEPLQETQYFGPGTRLLVL.